Included here is one TCR beta chain sequence, with context. This sample is drawn from a study of blood T cell repertoires in COVID-19. Study at large: Acute and convalescent COVID-19 specimens originated in the United States, Italy and Spain.

Sequenced by immunoSEQ multiplex PCR; TCRdb stores in-frame clones only, minus some. Of under 300,000 clones in the sample, 75% to 95% were seen once. Unmatched junction bases numbered 4, after V lost 4 bases and J lost 5 bases. The CDR3 has 14 amino acids. Germline V gene sequence: CDR1 MDHEN, CDR2 SYDVKM. V gene TRBV28 combines with J gene TRBJ2-3; 9 positions agree with TRBD1. The specimen sequenced was PBMCs or T cells enriched from blood (not recorded which). The clonotype was recovered from a young woman who had recovered from COVID-19. As DNA, the CDR3 is TGTGCCAGCAGTTCCCGGGACAGGGAAGATACGCAGTATTTT. Protein sequence: CASSSRDREDTQYF.